The 12 T cell receptor beta chains reported below all come from one sample, sequenced in a study of cytomegalovirus exposure and HLA in healthy donors. PCR was performed using 60 Vbeta and 13 Jbeta primers. Sequenced by immunoSEQ multiplex PCR; TCRdb stores in-frame clones only, minus some. Recorded for this sample: approximately 58,000 clones. Sequenced sample: PBMCs. The receptors were sampled from a woman between 18 and 30 years old in good health and CMV-seronegative.

The V gene is TRBV30, the J gene TRBJ2-2; TRBD2 matches at 12 bases. Germline V gene lookup returns CDR1 GTSNPN and CDR2 SVGIG (reference sequence). The J segment lost 6 bases and the V segment lost 6 bases, leaving 5 bases of the junction unmatched. The CDR3 is 14 amino acids. CDR3 DNA sequence: TGTGCCTGTCCTAGCGGGAGGGTTTCCGGGGAGCTGTTTTTT. Its translation: CACPSGRVSGELFF.

The V gene is TRBV30, the J gene TRBJ1-1, with 8 bases fitting TRBD1. The CDR3 is 14 residues long. The V gene end was trimmed by 0 bases and the J gene end by 8 bases; junction bases not matched to a gene: 8. Germline V gene sequence: CDR1 GTSNPN, CDR2 SVGIG (reference sequence). The CDR3 spells CAWSVAQGASEAFF. The CDR3 region has the DNA TGTGCCTGGAGTGTTGCCCAGGGGGCATCGGAAGCTTTCTTT.

This chain joins TRBV6-1 and TRBJ2-1; 7 bases line up with TRBD1. This CDR3 has 11 residues. J lost 5 bases, V lost 11 bases, and 3 bases had no gene match. The germline gives CDR1 MNHNS, CDR2 SASEGT. CDR3 nucleotides: TGTGCCTGCGGACAGGACAATGAGCAGTTCTTC. Translated: CACGQDNEQFF.

This chain connects TRBV19 to TRBJ1-3; 7 nucleotides align to TRBD1. The CDR3 runs to 17 residues. The germline V gene has CDR1 LNHDA and CDR2 SQIVND (reference sequence). Trimming took 4 bases from V and 0 from J; bases not matched to a gene: 9. CDR3 sequence: CASSTLDRSFSGNTIYF. CDR3 DNA sequence: TGTGCCAGTAGTACTCTGGACAGGTCTTTCTCTGGAAACACCATATATTTT. Full variable domain (rest looked up from reference TRBV19 and TRBJ1-3): DGGITQSPKYLFRKEGQNVTLSCEQNLNHDAMYWYRQDPGQGLRLIYYSQIVNDFQKGDIAEGYSVSREKKESFPLTVTSAQKNPTAFYLCASSTLDRSFSGNTIYFGEGSWLTVV.

CDR3 in amino acids: CASSVGTGGARGYTF. In nucleotides, the CDR3 is TGTGCCAGCAGTGTAGGGACAGGGGGCGCTCGTGGCTACACCTTC. This chain connects TRBV28 to TRBJ1-2; 12 nucleotides line up with TRBD1. Germline values: CDR1 MDHEN, CDR2 SYDVKM. The CDR3 sequence is 15 residues long. After removal of 5 bases from V and 7 bases from J, the junction contained 8 bases not matched to a gene.

The gene calls are TRBV28 and TRBJ1-1; perhaps TRBD1 as D (5 bases). Trimming took off 5 bases at V and 0 bases at J, with 16 bases between the two ends. This CDR3 is 16 amino acids long. The germline V gene has CDR1 MDHEN and CDR2 SYDVKM. CDR3 region: CASSPGGALMNTEAFF. The CDR3 coding sequence is TGTGCCAGCAGTCCTGGAGGGGCGCTAATGAACACTGAAGCTTTCTTT.

The gene calls are TRBV19 and TRBJ1-5, with D unclear. Germline CDR1 reads LNHDA; CDR2 reads SQIVND (reference sequence). CDR3 length: 15 amino acids. Trimming cost V 3 bases and J 1 base, with 10 bases left between them. The CDR3 sequence: CASSILGRSNQPQHF. DNA for the CDR3: TGTGCCAGTAGTATCTTGGGCCGGAGCAATCAGCCCCAGCATTTT.

This sequence joins TRBV6-5 and TRBJ1-1, with D possibly being TRBD1 (6 bases). V was shortened by 2 bases and J by 12 bases, with 19 bases between the two germline ends. Looked up from germline, CDR1 is MNHEY and CDR2 is SVGAGI. This CDR3 comprises 14 residues. As DNA, the CDR3 is TGTGCCAGCAGTTACGAGGGGGTGCGTCTTCGGACTTTCTTT. Amino acids: CASSYEGVRLRTFF.

The chain uses TRBV5-1 and TRBJ1-1; D might be TRBD1 (6 bases). Germline CDR1 is SGHRS and CDR2 is YFSETQ. The CDR3 is 15 amino acids. With 2 bases removed from V and 0 bases from J, the gap between germline ends came to 11 bases. The CDR3 DNA is TGCGCCAGCAGCTTTAGGACAGAAGTGAACACTGAAGCTTTCTTT. This codes for CASSFRTEVNTEAFF.

This rearrangement joins TRBV6-5 to TRBJ1-2; 8 bases are shared with TRBD1. Looked up from germline, CDR1 is MNHEY and CDR2 is SVGAGI. J gave up 5 bases and V 6 bases, and 11 bases lay outside the gene matches. The CDR3 loop spans 15 amino acids. The CDR3 DNA reads TGTGCCAGCAGCTTCAGGACAGGGACGGGGTATGGCTACACCTTC. Its protein product is CASSFRTGTGYGYTF.

This chain joins TRBV5-1 and TRBJ2-1, with TRBD2 matching 9 bases. This CDR3 comprises 15 residues. CDR1 and CDR2 (germline): SGHRS, YFSETQ. Trimming at V came to 3 bases and at J to 5 bases, leaving 6 bases not matched to a gene. CDR3 bases: TGCGCCAGCAGCTCCCGGACTAGCGTAGACAATGAGCAGTTCTTC. It encodes CASSSRTSVDNEQFF.

The chain is built from TRBV5-4 and TRBJ1-1, with 9 bases aligning to TRBD1. This CDR3 contains 13 residues. Germline lookup yields CDR1 SGHNT and CDR2 YYREEE (reference sequence). The V segment lost 0 bases and the J segment 6 bases; nucleotides outside the gene matches: 0. The CDR3, as DNA: TGTGCCAGCAGCTTGGACAGGGGGCCTGAAGCTTTCTTT. The encoded protein is CASSLDRGPEAFF.